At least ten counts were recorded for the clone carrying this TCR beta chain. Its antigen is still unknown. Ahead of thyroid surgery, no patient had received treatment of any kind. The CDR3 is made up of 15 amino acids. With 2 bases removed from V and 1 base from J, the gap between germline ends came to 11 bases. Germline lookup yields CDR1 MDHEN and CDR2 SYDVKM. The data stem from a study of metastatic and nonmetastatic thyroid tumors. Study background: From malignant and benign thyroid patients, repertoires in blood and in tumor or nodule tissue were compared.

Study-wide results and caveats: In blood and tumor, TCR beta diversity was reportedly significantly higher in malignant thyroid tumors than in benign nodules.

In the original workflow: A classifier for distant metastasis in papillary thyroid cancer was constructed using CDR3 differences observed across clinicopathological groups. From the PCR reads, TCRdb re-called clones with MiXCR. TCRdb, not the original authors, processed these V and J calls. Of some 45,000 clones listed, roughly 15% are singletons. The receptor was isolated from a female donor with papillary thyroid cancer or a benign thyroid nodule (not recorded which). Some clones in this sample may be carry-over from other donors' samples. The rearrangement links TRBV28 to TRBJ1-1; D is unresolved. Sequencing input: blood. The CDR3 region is CASSLDPDSNTEAFF. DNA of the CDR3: TGTGCCAGCAGTTTAGACCCGGATTCGAACACTGAAGCTTTCTTT.